This T cell receptor beta chain was recorded in a study of cytomegalovirus exposure and HLA in healthy donors. Study-wide points: Several of the most significant clusters were apparently associated with common viral pathogens in a later analysis.

The CDR3 has 12 residues. The germline gives CDR1 GTSNPN, CDR2 SVGIG (reference sequence). V was clipped by 2 bases and J by 4 bases, with 6 bases between them. Healthy bone marrow donors made up the donor group. This clone was seen a handful of times. The target antigen is unknown. A multiplex PCR was run with 60 Vbeta primers and 13 Jbeta primers. Authors' methods: In a later analysis, of around 83 million unique beta chains, some 10 million appeared in at least two donors. Only in-frame clones appear in the TCRdb table, and some are missing; sequencing was by immunoSEQ multiplex PCR. V and J calls and clone size are copied from that table; D and trimming were computed from the DNA. The repertoire consists of some 95,000 clones, with approximately 71% occurring once and the leading ten covering approximately 16%.

The rearrangement links TRBV30 to TRBJ1-3; no clear D. Sequencing was done on a sample of PBMCs. The TCR comes from a woman aged 18-35 years in good health and CMV-seropositive. The CDR3 loop is CAWSIEGNTIYF. The CDR3 bases are TGTGCCTGGAGTATCGAGGGAAACACCATATATTTT.